This entry is about one T cell receptor beta chain. Clones were sequenced by immunoSEQ multiplex PCR, and TCRdb holds only the in-frame ones, with some missing. The data contain about 75,000 clones, approximately 96% of them singletons. V dropped 1 base and J dropped 8 bases, with 17 bases sitting between them. Germline V gene sequence: CDR1 SGHVS, CDR2 FQNEAQ. The length of the CDR3 is 15 residues. The data belong to a study of technical replicates of blood from a few donors. This clonotype was sampled from a human donor in good health. Sequenced material: T cells isolated from PBMCs. The V gene is TRBV7-8, the J gene TRBJ1-2, with TRBD1 as a possible D gene (6 bases). The CDR3: CASSLVSGGAGGYTF. CDR3 DNA: TGTGCCAGCAGCTTAGTTTCGGGGGGCGCAGGGGGCTACACCTTC.